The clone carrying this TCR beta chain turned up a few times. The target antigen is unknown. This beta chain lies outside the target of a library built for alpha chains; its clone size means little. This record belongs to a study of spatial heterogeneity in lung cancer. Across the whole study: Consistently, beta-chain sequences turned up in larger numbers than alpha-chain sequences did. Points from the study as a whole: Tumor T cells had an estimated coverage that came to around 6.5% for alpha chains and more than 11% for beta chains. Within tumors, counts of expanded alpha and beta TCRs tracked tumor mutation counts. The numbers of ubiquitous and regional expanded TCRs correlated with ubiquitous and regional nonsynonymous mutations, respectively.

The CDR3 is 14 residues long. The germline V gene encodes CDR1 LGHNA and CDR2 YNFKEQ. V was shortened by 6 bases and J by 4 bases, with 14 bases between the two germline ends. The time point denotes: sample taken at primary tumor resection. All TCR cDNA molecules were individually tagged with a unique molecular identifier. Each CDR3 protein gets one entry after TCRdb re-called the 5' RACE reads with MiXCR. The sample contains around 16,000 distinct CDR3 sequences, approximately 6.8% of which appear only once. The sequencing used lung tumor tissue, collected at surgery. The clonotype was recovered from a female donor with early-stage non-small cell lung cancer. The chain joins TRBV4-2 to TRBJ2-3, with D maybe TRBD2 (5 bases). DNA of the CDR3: TGTGCCAGCAGAACCTCGAGGGCCTCAGATACGCAGTATTTT. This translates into CASRTSRASDTQYF.